The next 14 T cell receptor beta chains were all read from a single sample in a study of graft-versus-host responses after intestinal transplantation (dated by TCRdb to the early 2020s). Antigen specificity for these receptors is unknown. What this sample's time point label stands for: cells obtained before transplantation from donor or recipient. The library was prepared using the immunoSEQ multiplex PCR assay. TCRdb took over this immuneACCESS table, retaining in-frame rearrangements with V and J assigned. Such tables are incomplete; in checked studies, under half of the missing clones stem from an unresolved V gene, and the remainder is unexplained. This sample comprises tens of thousands of clones, 82% of them detected only once. The top ten hold 0.7% of the sample. This material consisted of unstimulated CD4+ T cells sorted from spleen or lymph node cells, taken before intestinal transplant. Source of these receptors: a human donor who received an intestinal transplant.

The chain joins TRBV10-3 to TRBJ2-7; a possible D gene is TRBD1 (7 bases). Germline CDR1 and CDR2: ENHRY and SYGVKD. Trimming cost V 4 bases and J 4 bases, with 17 bases left between them. This CDR3 contains 15 residues. CDR3 bases: TGTGCCATCAGTGGGGCGGGACAGCAACCGTACGAGCAGTACTTC. Residues: CAISGAGQQPYEQYF.

V is TRBV29-1 and J is TRBJ1-1; 8 nucleotides line up with TRBD1. V dropped 4 bases and J dropped 11; count of bases not matched to a gene: 12. The CDR3 runs 13 residues. Germline lookup yields CDR1 SQVTM and CDR2 ANQGSEA. The CDR3 here is CSVGATGVLEAFF. The CDR3 DNA follows: TGCAGCGTTGGAGCGACAGGGGTATTGGAGGCTTTCTTT. Full variable domain (remainder filled in from reference TRBV29-1 and TRBJ1-1): SAVISQKPSRDICQRGTSLTIQCQVDSQVTMMFWYRQQPGQSLTLIATANQGSEATYESGFVIDKFPISRPNLTFSTLTVSNMSPEDSSIYLCSVGATGVLEAFFGQGTRLTVV.

The chain combines TRBV6-1 with TRBJ2-7; D may be TRBD1 or TRBD2 (7 bases each). V was shortened by 6 bases and J by 3 bases, with 18 bases between the two germline ends. Per germline, CDR1 MNHNS and CDR2 SASEGT. The CDR3 is 15 residues long. This chain's CDR3 is CASSKEAGQYYEQYF. DNA for the CDR3: TGTGCCAGCAGCAAAGAAGCGGGACAGTACTACGAGCAGTACTTC.

The V gene is TRBV4-1, the J gene TRBJ2-7; no definite D call. Germline V gene sequence: CDR1 MGHRA, CDR2 YSYEKL. Trimming removed 1 base from V and 3 bases from J, with 13 bases in between. The CDR3 contains 15 residues. CDR3 region: CASSQVQTVGYEQYF. The CDR3 nucleotides read TGCGCCAGCAGCCAAGTGCAGACCGTTGGCTACGAGCAGTACTTC.

The V call is TRBV2, the J call TRBJ2-1, with D hard to call. The length of the CDR3 is 12 residues. Trimming removed 1 base at V and 10 bases at J, with 8 bases between. Germline values: CDR1 SNHLY, CDR2 FYNNEI. Here the CDR3 reads CASSEGIGEQFF. The DNA for the CDR3 is TGTGCCAGCAGTGAAGGGATTGGGGAGCAGTTCTTC.

The V gene is TRBV5-6, the J gene TRBJ1-1; no definite D call. V was clipped by 1 base and J by 6 bases, with 10 bases between them. CDR3 length equals 13 residues. Germline V CDR1 and CDR2: SGHDT, YYEEEE. CDR3 residues: CASSLLGSPEAFF. The CDR3 coding sequence is TGTGCCAGCAGCTTGTTAGGGTCGCCTGAAGCTTTCTTT.

The CDR3 coding sequence is TGCGCCAGCAGCCAAGGAAGGGGGGACCGTTACACTGAAGCTTTCTTT. Encoded protein: CASSQGRGDRYTEAFF. J is TRBJ1-1 and V is TRBV4-1; maybe TRBD1 (6 bases). V was pared by 1 base and J by 3 bases, with 15 bases between. The CDR3 consists of 16 residues. In germline, CDR1 is MGHRA, CDR2 YSYEKL.

V is TRBV10-1 and J is TRBJ2-7, with 8 bases fitting TRBD2. The ends lost 5 bases at V and 6 bases at J; junction bases unmatched: 6. The CDR3 loop spans 13 amino acids. Per germline, CDR1 WNHNN and CDR2 SYGVQD (reference sequence). The DNA for the CDR3 is TGCGCCAGCAGTCCCGGGAGGGCCACCGAGCAGTACTTC. It yields the protein CASSPGRATEQYF.

The rearrangement uses TRBV7-2 and TRBJ1-3, with TRBD1 matching over 8 bases. Germline loops: CDR1 SGHTA, CDR2 FQGNSA. There are 15 residues in the CDR3. Trimming at V came to 6 bases and at J to 1 base, leaving 5 bases not matched to a gene. As DNA, the CDR3 is TGTGCCAGCAGTATGGACAGGGAGTCTGGAAACACCATATATTTT. Translating it yields CASSMDRESGNTIYF.

The V gene is TRBV4-1, the J gene TRBJ1-2; 10 nucleotides agree with TRBD1. Germline V lookup: CDR1 MGHRA, CDR2 YSYEKL. V lost 0 bases and J lost 4; bases outside the gene matches: 8. This CDR3 has 17 amino acids. The CDR3 region has the DNA TGCGCCAGCAGCCAAGATTCCCGACAGGGGGCTACCTATGGCTACACCTTC. This encodes CASSQDSRQGATYGYTF.

The rearrangement joins TRBV27 to TRBJ2-7; D perhaps matches TRBD2 (5 bases). CDR3 length: 15 amino acids. CDR1 MNHEY and CDR2 SMNVEV come from the germline V gene (reference sequence). V was clipped by 2 bases and J by 3 bases, with 14 bases between them. CDR3 DNA sequence: TGTGCCAGCAGTTTAGAGGGCGGTCGGGACTACGAGCAGTACTTC. It codes for CASSLEGGRDYEQYF.

V gene TRBV6-5 combines with J gene TRBJ2-7, with D uncertain. V was clipped by 4 bases and J by 1 base, with 11 bases between them. In germline, CDR1 is MNHEY, CDR2 SVGAGI. This CDR3 has 14 residues. CDR3 in amino acids: CASSSPMRSYEQYF. Here the CDR3 DNA reads TGTGCCAGCAGTTCCCCGATGAGATCCTACGAGCAGTACTTC.

The rearrangement uses TRBV7-9 and TRBJ2-3; a possible D gene is TRBD1 (6 bases). This CDR3 region has 15 residues. Trimming removed 5 bases at V and 4 bases at J, with 16 bases between. Germline assignment: CDR1 SEHNR and CDR2 FQNEAQ (reference sequence). CDR3 coding DNA: TGTGCCAGCAGCGAAATCCAGGGGTGGGCAGATACGCAGTATTTT. Residues: CASSEIQGWADTQYF.

The chain carries TRBV11-2 and TRBJ2-5; TRBD1 matches 7 bases. The CDR3 runs to 14 residues. Germline V gene sequence: CDR1 SGHAT, CDR2 FQNNGV. V dropped 5 bases and J dropped 1; count of bases not matched to a gene: 4. CDR3 residues: CASSPGTVQETQYF. In DNA form, the CDR3 reads TGTGCCAGCAGCCCCGGGACAGTCCAAGAGACCCAGTACTTC.